What follows are 17 T cell receptor beta chains derived from one specimen sequenced in a study of blood T cell repertoires in COVID-19. Generated by immunoSEQ multiplex PCR, the TCRdb table keeps only in-frame clones and is missing some. This table has 240,000 or so clones, more than 70% appearing once. Material: peripheral blood. The origin of the receptors is a woman aged 40-49 years who had recovered from COVID-19.

V is TRBV18 and J is TRBJ2-7; possible D gene TRBD2, 5 bases. Germline loops: CDR1 KGHSH, CDR2 LQKENI. The ends were cut back, 2 bases at V and 6 bases at J, with 17 bases in the middle. The CDR3 runs 15 residues. CDR3 DNA: TGTGCCAGCTCACCAAGGGCGCCAACCCGGGGCGAGCAGTACTTC. It specifies CASSPRAPTRGEQYF.

This clone was counted once. This sequence joins TRBV6-2 or TRBV6-3 and TRBJ1-2, with TRBD1 matching 8 bases. The length of the CDR3 is 13 residues. Germline V gene sequence: CDR1 MNHEY, CDR2 SVGEGT. Trimming cost V 5 bases and J 12 bases; bases outside gene matches: 11. The CDR3 region is CASSPGTGNRHTF. The DNA for the CDR3 is TGTGCCAGCAGTCCCGGGACAGGCAATCGGCACACCTTC.

The V and J genes are TRBV6-5 and TRBJ2-5, with D possibly TRBD2 on 7 matching bases. The CDR3 consists of 14 residues. CDR1 is MNHEY, CDR2 SVGAGI, per germline. V lost 7 bases to trimming and J lost 5 bases, with 17 bases between them. CDR3 sequence reads: CASTDGGRGETQYF. DNA of the CDR3: TGTGCCAGCACCGACGGGGGGCGCGGGGAGACCCAGTACTTC.

The rearrangement uses TRBV6-5 and TRBJ1-6; D gene unclear. The CDR3 spans 13 residues. The germline gives CDR1 MNHEY, CDR2 SVGAGI. V dropped 6 bases and J dropped 10 bases, with 13 bases sitting between them. Here the CDR3 DNA reads TGTGCCAGCAGCCCAAGCCGAGAGTCACCCCTCCACTTT. Amino acids: CASSPSRESPLHF.

The chain links TRBV19 to TRBJ2-7; D not certain. V was cut by 4 bases and J by 0 bases, with 7 bases left in between. CDR1 and CDR2 from the germline V gene are LNHDA and SQIVND (reference sequence). The CDR3 has 13 residues. The CDR3 region has the DNA TGTGCCAGTAGTAAGGCGGTCTCCTACGAGCAGTACTTC. The encoded protein is CASSKAVSYEQYF.

This chain connects TRBV7-2 to TRBJ2-7; D gene ambiguous. Germline CDR1 and CDR2: SGHTA and FQGNSA. The CDR3 totals 13 residues. Trimming shortened V by 4 bases and J by 0 bases, and 7 bases separated the two germline ends. For the CDR3, the DNA is TGTGCCAGCAGCTCCCGACACTCCTACGAGCAGTACTTC. Residues: CASSSRHSYEQYF.

V gene TRBV7-2 combines with J gene TRBJ2-7; D may be TRBD1 (7 bases). CDR1 is SGHTA and CDR2 is FQGNSA in the germline V gene. V dropped 5 bases and J dropped 2 bases, with 22 bases sitting between them. The CDR3 consists of 17 residues. The CDR3 loop is CASSPPPTGRTTYEQYV. In DNA form, the CDR3 reads TGTGCCAGCAGCCCCCCCCCGACAGGGAGGACCACCTACGAGCAGTACGTC.

The genes are TRBV30 and TRBJ2-3, with D perhaps matching TRBD2 (6 bases). V was trimmed by 5 bases and J by 3 bases, leaving 15 bases between them. The CDR3 covers 14 residues. From germline, CDR1 is GTSNPN and CDR2 SVGIG (reference sequence). CDR3 in amino acids: CAWAIGGITDTQYF. The CDR3 DNA reads TGTGCCTGGGCGATTGGCGGGATAACAGATACGCAGTATTTT.

This chain connects TRBV6-5 to TRBJ2-1, with TRBD2 matching 9 bases. Trimming took 7 bases from V and 6 from J; bases not matched to a gene: 7. Germline V gene sequence: CDR1 MNHEY, CDR2 SVGAGI. The CDR3 has 14 residues. CDR3 in amino acids: CASKKSGGINEQFF. The DNA of the CDR3 is TGTGCCAGCAAGAAGAGCGGGGGGATCAATGAGCAGTTCTTC.

The chain carries TRBV6-1 and TRBJ2-7; D possibly corresponds to TRBD2 (7 bases). Trimming removed 0 bases at V and 0 bases at J, with 18 bases between. The CDR3 runs 18 residues. Per germline, CDR1 MNHNS and CDR2 SASEGT. The CDR3 DNA is TGTGCCAGCAGTGAAGCTCGTACGGGGGGCGACCTCTCCTACGAGCAGTACTTC. Residues: CASSEARTGGDLSYEQYF.

This chain uses TRBV29-1 with TRBJ2-2; 12 bases line up with TRBD1. The V gene end was trimmed by 3 bases and the J gene end by 7 bases; junction bases not matched to a gene: 6. The CDR3 runs to 15 residues. CDR1 SQVTM and CDR2 ANQGSEA come from the germline V gene. The CDR3 DNA is TGCAGCGTTGACCGGGACAGGGGGCAGGGCGGGGAGCTGTTTTTT. Amino acid sequence: CSVDRDRGQGGELFF.

This clone was seen once. The J gene is TRBJ2-2, the V gene TRBV5-1, with 9 bases aligning to TRBD1. Germline loops: CDR1 SGHRS, CDR2 YFSETQ. With V trimmed by 4 bases and J by 4 bases, 2 bases remained unmatched. The CDR3 has 14 residues. CDR3 bases: TGCGCCAGCAGCCCGGGACAGGGCACCGGGGAGCTGTTTTTT. Translation: CASSPGQGTGELFF.

The V call is TRBV24-1, the J call TRBJ2-2; TRBD2 aligns across 8 bases. V trimming: 6 bases; J trimming: 5 bases; junction bases outside the gene matches: 4. From germline, CDR1 is KGHDR and CDR2 SFDVKD. This CDR3 is 14 amino acids long. In DNA, the CDR3 is TGTGCCACCAGTCGGGGGGGCGGAACCGGGGAGCTGTTTTTT. Encoded protein: CATSRGGGTGELFF.

V usage is TRBV9 and J usage is TRBJ2-1, with TRBD2 as a possible D gene (5 bases). The CDR3 extends over 15 amino acids. The germline V gene has CDR1 SGDLS and CDR2 YYNGEE. Trimming pared 0 bases from V and 4 bases from J, leaving 11 bases between. DNA of the CDR3: TGTGCCAGCAGCGTAGGGGCGGGCCTGTACAATGAGCAGTTCTTC. This encodes CASSVGAGLYNEQFF. Variable domain in full (rest from reference TRBV9 and TRBJ2-1): DSGVTQTPKHLITATGQRVTLRCSPRSGDLSVYWYQQSLDQGLQFLIQYYNGEERAKGNILERFSAQQFPDLHSELNLSSLELGDSALYFCASSVGAGLYNEQFFGPGTRLTVL.

The chain carries TRBV15 and TRBJ2-5; 7 bases line up with TRBD2. The CDR3 consists of 13 residues. The germline CDR1 and CDR2 sequences are LNHNV and YYDKDF (reference sequence). Trimming took 3 bases from V and 3 from J; bases not matched to a gene: 1. The CDR3 loop reads CATSRGREETQYF. For the CDR3, the DNA is TGTGCCACCAGCAGGGGGAGGGAAGAGACCCAGTACTTC.

The chain is built from TRBV28 and TRBJ2-3; 7 positions match TRBD1. The CDR3 is made up of 15 amino acids. From germline, CDR1 is MDHEN and CDR2 SYDVKM. Trimming removed 7 bases from V and 2 bases from J; junction bases left unmatched: 9. CDR3 sequence: CASTPRKGATDTQYF. DNA for the CDR3: TGTGCCAGCACCCCGCGGAAGGGGGCCACAGATACGCAGTATTTT.

The chain combines TRBV10-3 with TRBJ1-2; tentatively, D is TRBD1 (6 bases). CDR1 is ENHRY, CDR2 SYGVKD, per germline. CDR3 length: 14 residues. V was shortened by 2 bases and J by 4 bases, with 11 bases between the two germline ends. Here the CDR3 reads CAISEGGKGYGYTF. In DNA, the CDR3 is TGTGCCATCAGTGAGGGGGGCAAGGGCTATGGCTACACCTTC.